This entry is about one T cell receptor (beta chain). Random hexamers served to reverse transcribe roughly 0.5 to 1 ug RNA. TCRdb used MiXCR to reprocess the immunoSEQ multiplex PCR reads, holding one entry per CDR3 protein. This sample has over 100,000 distinct CDR3 sequences, with 85% to 95% found just once. The data were obtained in a study of CD8 T cells in Susac syndrome. From germline, CDR1 is DFQATT and CDR2 SNEGSKA (reference sequence). V was clipped by 5 bases and J by 2 bases; unmatched bases: 8. This CDR3 contains 15 residues. The TCR comes from a human donor with Susac syndrome. The sequencing sample was made of CD8+ T cells from PBMCs. The chain combines TRBV20-1 with TRBJ2-3; 9 bases agree with TRBD2. The CDR3 here is CSAGLERGATDTQYF. CDR3 bases: TGCAGTGCTGGACTTGAGCGGGGGGCCACAGATACGCAGTATTTT.